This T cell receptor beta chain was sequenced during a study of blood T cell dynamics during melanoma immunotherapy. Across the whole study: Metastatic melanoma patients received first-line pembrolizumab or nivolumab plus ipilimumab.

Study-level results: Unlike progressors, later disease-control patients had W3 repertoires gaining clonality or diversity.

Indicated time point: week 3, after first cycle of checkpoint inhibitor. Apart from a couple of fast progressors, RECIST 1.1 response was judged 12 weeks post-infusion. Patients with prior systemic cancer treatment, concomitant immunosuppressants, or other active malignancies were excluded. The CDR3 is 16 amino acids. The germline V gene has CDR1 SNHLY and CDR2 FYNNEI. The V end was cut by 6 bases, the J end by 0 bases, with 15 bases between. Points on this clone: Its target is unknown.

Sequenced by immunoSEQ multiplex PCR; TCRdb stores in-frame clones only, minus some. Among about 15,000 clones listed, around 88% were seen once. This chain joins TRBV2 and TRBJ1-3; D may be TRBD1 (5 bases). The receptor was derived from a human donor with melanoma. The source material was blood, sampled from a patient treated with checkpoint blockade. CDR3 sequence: CASRRDVSISGNTIYF. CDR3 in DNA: TGTGCCAGCAGGCGGGACGTTAGCATCTCTGGAAACACCATATATTTT. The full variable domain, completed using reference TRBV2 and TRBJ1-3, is EPEVTQTPSHQVTQMGQEVILRCVPISNHLYFYWYRQILGQKVEFLVSFYNNEISEKSEIFDDQFSVERPDGSNFTLKIRSTKLEDSAMYFCASRRDVSISGNTIYFGEGSWLTVV.